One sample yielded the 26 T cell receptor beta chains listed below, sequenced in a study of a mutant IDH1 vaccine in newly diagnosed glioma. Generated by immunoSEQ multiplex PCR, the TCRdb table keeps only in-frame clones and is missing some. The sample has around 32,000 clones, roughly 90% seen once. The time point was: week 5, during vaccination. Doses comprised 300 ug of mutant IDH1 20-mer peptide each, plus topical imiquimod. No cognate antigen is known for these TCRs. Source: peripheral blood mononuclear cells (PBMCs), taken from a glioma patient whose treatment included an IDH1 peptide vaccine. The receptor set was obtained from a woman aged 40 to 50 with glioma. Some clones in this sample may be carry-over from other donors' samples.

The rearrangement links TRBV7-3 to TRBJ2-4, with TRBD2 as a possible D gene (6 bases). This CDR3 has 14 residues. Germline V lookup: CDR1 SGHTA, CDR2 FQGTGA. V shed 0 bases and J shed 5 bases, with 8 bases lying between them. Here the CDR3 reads CASSLTGGQNIQYF. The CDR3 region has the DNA TGTGCCAGCAGCTTAACGGGGGGACAAAACATTCAGTACTTC. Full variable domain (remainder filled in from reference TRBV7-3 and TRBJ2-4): GAGVSQTPSNKVTEKGKYVELRCDPISGHTALYWYRQSLGQGPEFLIYFQGTGAADDSGLPNDRFFAVRPEGSVSTLKIQRTERGDSAVYLCASSLTGGQNIQYFGAGTRLSVL.

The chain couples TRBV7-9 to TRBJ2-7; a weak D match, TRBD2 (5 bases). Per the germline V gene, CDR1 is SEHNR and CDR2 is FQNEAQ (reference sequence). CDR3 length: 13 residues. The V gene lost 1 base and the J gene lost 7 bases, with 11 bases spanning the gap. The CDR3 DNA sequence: TGTGCCAGCAGCTTAGGGACCCGAGGGGAGCAGTACTTC. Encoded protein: CASSLGTRGEQYF.

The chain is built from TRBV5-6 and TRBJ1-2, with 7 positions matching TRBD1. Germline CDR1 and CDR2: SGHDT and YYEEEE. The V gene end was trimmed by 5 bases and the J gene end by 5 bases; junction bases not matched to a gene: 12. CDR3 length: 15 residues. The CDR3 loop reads CASRSTGVLGYGYTF. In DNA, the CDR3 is TGTGCCAGCAGATCTACAGGGGTATTAGGGTATGGCTACACCTTC.

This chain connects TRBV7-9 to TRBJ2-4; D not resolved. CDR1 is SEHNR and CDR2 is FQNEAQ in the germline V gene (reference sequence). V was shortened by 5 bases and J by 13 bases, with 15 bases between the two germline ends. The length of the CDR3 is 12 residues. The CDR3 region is CASSPGTGQQYF. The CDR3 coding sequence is TGTGCCAGCAGCCCTGGAACTGGTCAACAGTACTTC.

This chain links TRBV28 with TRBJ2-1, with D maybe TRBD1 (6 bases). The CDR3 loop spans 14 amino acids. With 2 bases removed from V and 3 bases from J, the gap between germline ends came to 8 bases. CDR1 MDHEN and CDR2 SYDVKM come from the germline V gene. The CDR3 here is CASSLQGNYNEQFF. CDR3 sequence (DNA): TGTGCCAGCAGTTTACAGGGGAACTACAATGAGCAGTTCTTC.

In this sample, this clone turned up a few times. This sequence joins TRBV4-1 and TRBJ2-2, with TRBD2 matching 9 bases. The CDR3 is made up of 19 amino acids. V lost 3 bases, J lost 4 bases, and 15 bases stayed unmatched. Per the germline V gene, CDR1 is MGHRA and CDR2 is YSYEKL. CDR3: CASSHPSGSGGLGTGELFF. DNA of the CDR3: TGCGCCAGCAGCCACCCCTCGGGTAGCGGGGGCCTGGGCACCGGGGAGCTGTTTTTT.

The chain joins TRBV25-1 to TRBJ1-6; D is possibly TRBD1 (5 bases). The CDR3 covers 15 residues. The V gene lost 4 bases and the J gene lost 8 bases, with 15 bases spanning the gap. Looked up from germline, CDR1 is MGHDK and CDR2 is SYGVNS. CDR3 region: CASSVSDSVYSPLHF. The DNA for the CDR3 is TGTGCCAGCAGTGTCTCCGACAGTGTCTATTCACCCCTCCACTTT.

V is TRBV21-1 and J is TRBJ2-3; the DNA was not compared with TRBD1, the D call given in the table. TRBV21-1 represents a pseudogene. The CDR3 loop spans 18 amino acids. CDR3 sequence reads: CASSMTGRVGLAPDTQYF. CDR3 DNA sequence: TGTGCCAGCAGCATGACAGGAAGGGTCGGCCTAGCACCAGATACGCAGTATTTT.

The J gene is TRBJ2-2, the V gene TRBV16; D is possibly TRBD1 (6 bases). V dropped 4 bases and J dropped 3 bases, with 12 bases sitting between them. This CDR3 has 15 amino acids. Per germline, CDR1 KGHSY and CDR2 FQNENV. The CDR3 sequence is CASSPRAGDTGELFF. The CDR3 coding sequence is TGTGCCAGCAGCCCGCGGGCAGGGGACACCGGGGAGCTGTTTTTT.

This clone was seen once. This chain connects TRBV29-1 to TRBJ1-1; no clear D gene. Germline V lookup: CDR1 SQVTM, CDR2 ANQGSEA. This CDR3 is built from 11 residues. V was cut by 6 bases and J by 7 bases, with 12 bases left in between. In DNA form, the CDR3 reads TGCAGCGTCGTTCCGTCCGTTGAAGCTTTCTTT. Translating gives CSVVPSVEAFF.

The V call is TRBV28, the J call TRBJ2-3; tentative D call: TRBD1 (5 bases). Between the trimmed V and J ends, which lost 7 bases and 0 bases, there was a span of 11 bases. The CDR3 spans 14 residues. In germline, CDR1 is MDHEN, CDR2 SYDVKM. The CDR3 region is CASNPQGSTDTQYF. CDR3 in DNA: TGTGCCAGCAATCCGCAGGGAAGCACAGATACGCAGTATTTT.

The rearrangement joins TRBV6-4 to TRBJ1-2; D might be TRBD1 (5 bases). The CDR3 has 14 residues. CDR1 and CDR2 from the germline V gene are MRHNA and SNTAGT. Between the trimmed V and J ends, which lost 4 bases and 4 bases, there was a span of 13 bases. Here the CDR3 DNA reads TGTGCCAGCAGTGCCGGGGCGCGAGGCTATGGCTACACCTTC. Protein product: CASSAGARGYGYTF.

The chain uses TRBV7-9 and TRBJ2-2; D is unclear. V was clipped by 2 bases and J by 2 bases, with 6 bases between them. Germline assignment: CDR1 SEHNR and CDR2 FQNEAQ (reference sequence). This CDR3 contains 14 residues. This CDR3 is CASSLSYNTGELFF. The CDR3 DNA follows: TGTGCCAGCAGCTTATCCTATAACACCGGGGAGCTGTTTTTT.

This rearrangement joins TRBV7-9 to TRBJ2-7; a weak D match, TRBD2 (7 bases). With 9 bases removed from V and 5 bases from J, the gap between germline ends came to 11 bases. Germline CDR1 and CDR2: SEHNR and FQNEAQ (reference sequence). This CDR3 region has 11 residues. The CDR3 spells CASLGGDEQYF. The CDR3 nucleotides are TGTGCCAGTTTAGGGGGGGACGAGCAGTACTTC.

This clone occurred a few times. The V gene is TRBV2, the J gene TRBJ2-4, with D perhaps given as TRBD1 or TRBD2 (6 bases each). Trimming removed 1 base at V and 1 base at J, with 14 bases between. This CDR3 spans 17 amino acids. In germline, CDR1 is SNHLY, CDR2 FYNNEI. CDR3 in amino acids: CASSEGRLGGAKNIQYF. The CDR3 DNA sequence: TGTGCCAGCAGTGAAGGCCGCCTAGGGGGGGCCAAAAACATTCAGTACTTC. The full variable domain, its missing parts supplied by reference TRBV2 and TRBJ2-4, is EPEVTQTPSHQVTQMGQEVILRCVPISNHLYFYWYRQILGQKVEFLVSFYNNEISEKSEIFDDQFSVERPDGSNFTLKIRSTKLEDSAMYFCASSEGRLGGAKNIQYFGAGTRLSVL.

The chain's CDR3 is CASSVDDNTWGTF. The CDR3 DNA is TGTGCCAGCAGCGTAGACGACAACACCTGGGGCACCTTC. The rearrangement links TRBV9 to TRBJ1-2, with D hard to call. Germline CDR1 is SGDLS and CDR2 is YYNGEE. V was pared by 0 bases and J by 13 bases, with 16 bases between. This CDR3 region has 13 residues.

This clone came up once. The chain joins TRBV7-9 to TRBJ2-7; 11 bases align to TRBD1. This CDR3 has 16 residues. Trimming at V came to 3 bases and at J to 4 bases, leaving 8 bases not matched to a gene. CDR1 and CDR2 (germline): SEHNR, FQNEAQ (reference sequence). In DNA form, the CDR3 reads TGTGCCAGCAGCTTGGCCCCGGGACAGGGGGGGTACGAGCAGTACTTC. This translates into CASSLAPGQGGYEQYF.

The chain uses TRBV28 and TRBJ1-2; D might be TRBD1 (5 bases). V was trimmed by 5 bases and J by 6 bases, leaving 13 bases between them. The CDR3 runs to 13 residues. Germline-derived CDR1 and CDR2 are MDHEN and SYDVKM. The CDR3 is CASSRPPGNGYTF. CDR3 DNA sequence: TGTGCCAGCAGTCGCCCCCCAGGGAATGGCTACACCTTC.

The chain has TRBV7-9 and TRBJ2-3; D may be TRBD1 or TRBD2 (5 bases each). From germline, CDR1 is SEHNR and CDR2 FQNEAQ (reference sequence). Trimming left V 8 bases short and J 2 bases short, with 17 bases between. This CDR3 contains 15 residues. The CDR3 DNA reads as TGTGCCAGCGATTTAGACGGGGCGGACACAGATACGCAGTATTTT. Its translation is CASDLDGADTDTQYF.

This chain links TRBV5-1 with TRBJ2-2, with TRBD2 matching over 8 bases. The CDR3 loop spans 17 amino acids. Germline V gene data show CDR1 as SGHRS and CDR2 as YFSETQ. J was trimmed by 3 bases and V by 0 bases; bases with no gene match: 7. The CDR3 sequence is CASSLVPAGGDTGELFF. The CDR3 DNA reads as TGCGCCAGCAGCTTGGTTCCCGCGGGGGGAGACACCGGGGAGCTGTTTTTT.

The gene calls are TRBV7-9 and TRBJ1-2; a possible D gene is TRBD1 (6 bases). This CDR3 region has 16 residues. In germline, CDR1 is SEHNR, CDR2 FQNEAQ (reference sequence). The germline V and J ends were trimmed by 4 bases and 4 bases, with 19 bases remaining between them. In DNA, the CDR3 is TGTGCCAGCAGCTCGAGGGTGACAGGAACGTCCTATGGCTACACCTTC. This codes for CASSSRVTGTSYGYTF. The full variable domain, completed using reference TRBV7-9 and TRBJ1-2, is DTGVSQNPRHKITKRGQNVTFRCDPISEHNRLYWYRQTLGQGPEFLTYFQNEAQLEKSRLLSDRFSAERPKGSFSTLEIQRTEQGDSAMYLCASSSRVTGTSYGYTFGSGTRLTVV.

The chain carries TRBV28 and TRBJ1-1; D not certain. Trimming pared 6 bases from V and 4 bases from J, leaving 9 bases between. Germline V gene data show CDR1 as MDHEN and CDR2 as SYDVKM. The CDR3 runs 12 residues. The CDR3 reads CASRGRGTEAFF. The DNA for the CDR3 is TGTGCCAGCAGGGGCCGGGGCACTGAAGCTTTCTTT.

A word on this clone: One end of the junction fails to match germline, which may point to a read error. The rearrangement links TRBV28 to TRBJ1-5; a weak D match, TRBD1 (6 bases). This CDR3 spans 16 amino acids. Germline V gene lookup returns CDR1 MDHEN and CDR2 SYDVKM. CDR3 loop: CASSLSRTDPNQPQHF. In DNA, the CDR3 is TGTGCCAGTAGTTTATCTAGGACAGATCCCAATCAGCCCCAGCATTTT.

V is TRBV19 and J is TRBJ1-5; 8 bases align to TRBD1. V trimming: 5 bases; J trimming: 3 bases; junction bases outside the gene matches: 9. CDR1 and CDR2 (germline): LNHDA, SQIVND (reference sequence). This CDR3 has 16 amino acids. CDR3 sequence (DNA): TGTGCCAGTAGTCGGGGGTACAGGGGGTACAATCAGCCCCAGCATTTT. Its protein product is CASSRGYRGYNQPQHF. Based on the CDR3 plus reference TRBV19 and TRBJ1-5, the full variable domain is DGGITQSPKYLFRKEGQNVTLSCEQNLNHDAMYWYRQDPGQGLRLIYYSQIVNDFQKGDIAEGYSVSREKKESFPLTVTSAQKNPTAFYLCASSRGYRGYNQPQHFGDGTRLSIL.

The CDR3 sequence: CASSSLTSYEQYF. As DNA, the CDR3 is TGTGCCAGCAGTTCGCTAACTAGTTACGAGCAGTACTTC. V and J are TRBV28 and TRBJ2-7; D is possibly TRBD2 (5 bases). The ends were cut back, 4 bases at V and 4 bases at J, with 11 bases in the middle. This CDR3 contains 13 residues. Per the germline V gene, CDR1 is MDHEN and CDR2 is SYDVKM.

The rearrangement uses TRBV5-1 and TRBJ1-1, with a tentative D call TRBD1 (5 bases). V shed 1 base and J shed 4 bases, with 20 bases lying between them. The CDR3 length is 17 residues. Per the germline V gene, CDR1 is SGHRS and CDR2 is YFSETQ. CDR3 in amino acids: CASSLRFSSQGGTEAFF. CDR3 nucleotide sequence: TGCGCCAGCAGCTTGAGGTTTAGTAGCCAGGGAGGCACTGAAGCTTTCTTT.